The next 14 T cell receptor beta chains were all read from a single sample in a study of T cells in placental villitis. The antigens for these receptors are not known. Whole-study results and caveats: Placentae with villitis of unknown etiology showed clonal expansion, median clonality approximately 0.057 versus control approximately 0.0054.

This was the immunoSEQ v4 assay. Libraries were prepared by immunoSEQ multiplex PCR; TCRdb keeps only in-frame clonotypes and omits some of them. This sample has more than 700 clones; just under 90% occur once, and the top ten carry approximately 6.9%. The source material was placental tissue containing maternal and fetal cells. These receptors all stem from a human patient with villitis of unknown etiology; the placental T cells may come from both mother and fetus.

Only one count was recorded for this clone. The chain links TRBV5-1 to TRBJ2-2; maybe TRBD2 (6 bases). The V and J ends lost 4 bases and 7 bases respectively, with 14 bases between them. The CDR3 extends over 14 amino acids. Germline V gene sequence: CDR1 SGHRS, CDR2 YFSETQ. The CDR3 DNA reads as TGCGCCAGCAGCCAGGGAGGCATCGGCGGGGAGCTGTTTTTT. Its translation is CASSQGGIGGELFF.

The chain carries TRBV5-6 and TRBJ1-2; TRBD1 aligns across 7 bases. This CDR3 region has 12 residues. V lost 9 bases and J lost 4; bases outside the gene matches: 6. Germline V gene lookup returns CDR1 SGHDT and CDR2 YYEEEE. As DNA, the CDR3 is TGTGCCACCAAGACAGGGTCCTATGGCTACACCTTC. Its translation is CATKTGSYGYTF.

This CDR3 reads CASSLQAAGGGNTIYF. For the CDR3, the DNA is TGTGCCAGCAGTTTACAGGCAGCAGGCGGTGGGAACACCATATATTTT. J is TRBJ1-3 and V is TRBV27; no clear D. Trimming stripped 2 bases from V and 7 bases from J, with 18 bases between. Germline loops: CDR1 MNHEY, CDR2 SMNVEV (reference sequence). The CDR3 totals 16 residues.

This clone has just one count. The chain recombines TRBV7-2 with TRBJ1-6, with TRBD1 identical over 8 bases. Germline CDR1 reads SGHTA; CDR2 reads FQGNSA. This CDR3 spans 15 amino acids. The ends lost 3 bases at V and 7 bases at J; junction bases unmatched: 5. For the CDR3, the DNA is TGTGCCAGCAGCTTTGGGGACAGGAGGAATTCACCCCTCCACTTT. This translates into CASSFGDRRNSPLHF.

The chain combines TRBV10-1 with TRBJ2-2; D is uncertain. Germline CDR1 WNHNN, CDR2 SYGVQD (reference sequence). V was clipped by 4 bases and J by 3 bases, with 6 bases between them. This CDR3 comprises 13 residues. The CDR3 region is CASSGSYTGELFF. The CDR3 bases are TGCGCCAGCAGTGGGAGCTACACCGGGGAGCTGTTTTTT.

This chain connects TRBV5-5 to TRBJ2-3, with TRBD2 as a possible D gene (6 bases). The germline V gene encodes CDR1 SGHKS and CDR2 YYEKEE (reference sequence). The CDR3 runs 16 residues. V was trimmed by 0 bases and J by 2 bases, leaving 13 bases between them. In nucleotides, the CDR3 is TGTGCCAGCAGCTTGGGCAGCGGGTCATACACAGATACGCAGTATTTT. Its protein product is CASSLGSGSYTDTQYF.

The rearrangement joins TRBV4-1 to TRBJ2-1, with 10 positions matching TRBD1. The V gene's germline CDR1 is MGHRA and CDR2 YSYEKL. CDR3 size: 15 residues. Losses at the gene ends were 3 bases for V and 12 bases for J; bases not matched to a gene: 11. CDR3 DNA: TGCGCCAGCAGCCAGGGACAGGGGAACCGCAAGGGGCAGTTCTTC. Translated, it gives CASSQGQGNRKGQFF.

This clone was seen a single time. The chain recombines TRBV5-6 with TRBJ2-1; D unclear. V shed 3 bases and J shed 6 bases, with 10 bases lying between them. There are 13 residues in the CDR3. CDR1 and CDR2 (germline): SGHDT, YYEEEE. The CDR3 spells CASSSTYLNEQFF. The CDR3 nucleotides are TGTGCCAGCAGCTCGACCTATCTCAATGAGCAGTTCTTC.

In this sample, this clone turned up a few times. This chain uses TRBV3-1 (or the pseudogene TRBV3-2) with TRBJ1-6; D unresolved. Germline CDR1 LGHDT, CDR2 YNNKEL (reference sequence). With 5 bases removed from V and 5 bases from J, the gap between germline ends came to 22 bases. The CDR3 totals 18 residues. The CDR3 loop is CASSSVAPIIHHNSPLHF. Here the CDR3 DNA reads TGTGCCAGCAGCTCTGTCGCTCCCATCATACATCATAATTCACCCCTCCACTTT.

The chain is built from TRBV11-1 and TRBJ1-4, with TRBD1 matching 8 bases. Trimming at V came to 5 bases and at J to 1 base, leaving 3 bases not matched to a gene. CDR3 size: 15 residues. Germline loops: CDR1 SGHAT, CDR2 FQDESV (reference sequence). Here the CDR3 DNA reads TGTGCCAGCAGCCCCGGACAGGGAACTAATGAAAAACTGTTTTTT. Its protein is CASSPGQGTNEKLFF.

In its sample, this clone was seen a few times. The rearrangement joins TRBV19 to TRBJ1-3; possibly TRBD1 for D (6 bases). The CDR3 spans 15 residues. V was cut by 7 bases and J by 1 base, with 14 bases left in between. The germline V gene encodes CDR1 LNHDA and CDR2 SQIVND (reference sequence). In DNA form, the CDR3 reads TGTGCCAGTAACTTCCTAGGGGGATCTGGAAACACCATATATTTT. It specifies CASNFLGGSGNTIYF.

This chain joins TRBV29-1 and TRBJ2-1; TRBD2 aligns across 9 bases. CDR1 is SQVTM and CDR2 is ANQGSEA in the germline V gene. The CDR3 is made up of 15 amino acids. V trimming: 7 bases; J trimming: 1 base; junction bases outside the gene matches: 8. CDR3: CSAWGSGGSYNEQFF. Here the CDR3 DNA reads TGCAGCGCCTGGGGTAGCGGGGGTTCCTACAATGAGCAGTTCTTC.

In this sample, this clone turned up once. The V call is TRBV27, the J call TRBJ2-1; D is possibly TRBD2 (5 bases). The germline gives CDR1 MNHEY, CDR2 SMNVEV (reference sequence). Between the trimmed V and J ends, which lost 2 bases and 10 bases, there was a span of 9 bases. The CDR3 contains 12 residues. The CDR3 sequence: CASSLEGAEQFF. Written as DNA, the CDR3 is TGTGCCAGCAGTTTAGAGGGTGCGGAGCAGTTCTTC.

The rearrangement links TRBV19 to TRBJ2-7; tentatively, D is TRBD1 (5 bases). Trimming cost V 5 bases and J 9 bases, with 11 bases left between them. CDR1 and CDR2 from the germline V gene are LNHDA and SQIVND (reference sequence). The CDR3 is 11 residues long. CDR3 bases: TGTGCCAGTAGTGACCCAAGGGGGCAGTACTTC. Its translation: CASSDPRGQYF.